These 28 T cell receptor beta chains share one sample of origin, sequenced in a study of shared clonotypes between healthy human individuals. Positive CCR7 selection of CD45RO-negative cells yielded the naive CD8 cells, and terminally differentiated effector memory CD45RA+ cells were excluded. The method was immunoSEQ multiplex PCR; TCRdb's version includes in-frame clones alone and lacks a portion of them. Here the sample spans roughly 810,000 clones, approximately 97% being singletons. What was sequenced was naive CD8+ T cells sorted from blood. These receptors were collected from a man aged 25-45 years in good health.

The chain is built from TRBV11-2 and TRBJ2-7; 8 positions match TRBD1. CDR1 and CDR2 from the germline V gene are SGHAT and FQNNGV. V was clipped by 2 bases and J by 3 bases; unmatched bases: 15. The CDR3 has 18 residues. The CDR3 spells CASSLKGPGFRGHYEQYF. The CDR3 DNA follows: TGTGCCAGCAGCTTAAAGGGGCCCGGCTTCAGGGGGCACTACGAGCAGTACTTC.

This sequence joins TRBV19 and TRBJ2-6; D may be TRBD1 (6 bases). Germline V gene sequence: CDR1 LNHDA, CDR2 SQIVND (reference sequence). Trimming shortened V by 6 bases and J by 0 bases, and 9 bases separated the two germline ends. The CDR3 runs 15 residues. The CDR3 here is CASSRGRSGANVLTF. The CDR3 region has the DNA TGTGCCAGTAGCAGGGGCCGCTCTGGGGCCAACGTCCTGACTTTC.

The chain couples TRBV5-1 to TRBJ2-3; D ambiguous. V was pared by 0 bases and J by 2 bases, with 13 bases between. The germline gives CDR1 SGHRS, CDR2 YFSETQ. The CDR3 length is 16 residues. The CDR3 DNA sequence: TGCGCCAGCAGCTTGGTAATTGACGTTTCCACAGATACGCAGTATTTT. Its translation is CASSLVIDVSTDTQYF.

The CDR3 here is CASSQEETDTYNEQFF. For the CDR3, the DNA is TGCGCCAGCAGCCAAGAAGAGACAGATACCTACAATGAGCAGTTCTTC. V is TRBV4-1 and J is TRBJ2-1; the D gene is possibly TRBD1 (5 bases). The CDR3 runs to 16 residues. V lost 0 bases and J 2 bases, leaving 11 bases between the germline ends. Germline CDR1 MGHRA, CDR2 YSYEKL.

The chain combines TRBV14 with TRBJ2-2; D not resolved. The CDR3 length is 13 residues. The ends were cut back, 1 base at V and 6 bases at J, with 6 bases in the middle. The germline CDR1 and CDR2 sequences are SGHDN and FVKESK. The CDR3 DNA is TGTGCCAGCAGCCAAGTCGTCCCCGGGGAGCTGTTTTTT. It is translated as CASSQVVPGELFF.

This chain joins TRBV5-4 and TRBJ2-3; TRBD2 agrees at 8 bases. The CDR3 has 15 residues. V was pared by 0 bases and J by 11 bases, with 11 bases of the junction left unmatched. Looked up from germline, CDR1 is SGHNT and CDR2 is YYREEE (reference sequence). The CDR3 loop is CASSLAGGGEQMQYF. CDR3 coding DNA: TGTGCCAGCAGCTTGGCGGGAGGGGGGGAACAGATGCAGTATTTT. The full variable domain, completed using reference TRBV5-4 and TRBJ2-3, is ETGVTQSPTHLIKTRGQQVTLRCSSQSGHNTVSWYQQALGQGPQFIFQYYREEENGRGNFPPRFSGLQFPNYSSELNVNALELDDSALYLCASSLAGGGEQMQYFGPGTRLTVL.

The V gene is TRBV13, the J gene TRBJ2-7; weak D call: TRBD2 (6 bases). The V end lost 5 bases, the J end lost 5 bases, and 13 bases lay between the germline ends. The CDR3 contains 13 residues. Germline loops: CDR1 PRHDT, CDR2 FYEKMQ (reference sequence). The CDR3 is CASSRAREHEQYF. CDR3 DNA sequence: TGTGCCAGCAGCCGAGCTCGGGAGCACGAGCAGTACTTC.

As to this clone: Other DNA sequences of this sample code for an identical CDR3. V gene TRBV5-4 combines with J gene TRBJ2-3, with D possibly TRBD2 on 5 matching bases. Germline V gene data show CDR1 as SGHNT and CDR2 as YYREEE (reference sequence). This CDR3 is 15 amino acids long. V dropped 0 bases and J dropped 1 base, with 9 bases sitting between them. Here the CDR3 DNA reads TGTGCCAGCAGCTTGGTCGGGGTGGGCACAGATACGCAGTATTTT. It codes for CASSLVGVGTDTQYF.

A word on this clone: This sample includes further DNA sequences coding for the same CDR3. This sequence joins TRBV10-2 and TRBJ2-7; D remains ambiguous. The CDR3 is 11 residues long. The germline V gene encodes CDR1 WSHSY and CDR2 SAAADI. V lost 6 bases, J lost 2 bases, and 5 bases lay in between. This CDR3 reads CASSDPYEQYF. The CDR3 nucleotides are TGCGCCAGCAGCGACCCCTACGAGCAGTACTTC.

This clone was recorded only once. The J gene is TRBJ1-2, the V gene TRBV13; no reliable D call. Germline V CDR1 and CDR2: PRHDT, FYEKMQ (reference sequence). Trimming took 3 bases from V and 0 from J, leaving 14 bases between them. This CDR3 is 16 amino acids long. This CDR3 is CASSLGSASSNYGYTF. The DNA for the CDR3 is TGTGCCAGCAGCTTGGGTTCAGCCTCTTCTAACTATGGCTACACCTTC.

The V call is TRBV7-9, the J call TRBJ1-1, with TRBD1 as a possible D gene (5 bases). Germline CDR1 reads SEHNR; CDR2 reads FQNEAQ (reference sequence). Trimming cost V 3 bases and J 4 bases, with 15 bases left between them. CDR3 length equals 15 residues. In nucleotides, the CDR3 is TGTGCCAGCAGCTTGACTCACGGGGCGAGCACTGAAGCTTTCTTT. The encoded protein is CASSLTHGASTEAFF.

The chain links TRBV29-1 to TRBJ2-7; no reliable D call. V dropped 2 bases and J dropped 0 bases, with 8 bases sitting between them. The CDR3 spans 13 residues. CDR1 and CDR2 (germline): SQVTM, ANQGSEA. The CDR3, as DNA: TGCAGCGTTGAAACGGGCCTCTCCTACGAGCAGTACTTC. The encoded protein is CSVETGLSYEQYF.

The chain is built from TRBV19 and TRBJ2-1; TRBD2 matches 12 bases. CDR1 LNHDA and CDR2 SQIVND come from the germline V gene (reference sequence). The CDR3 has 15 amino acids. Unmatched junction bases numbered 9, after V lost 7 bases and J lost 8 bases. The DNA for the CDR3 is TGTGCCAGTACCCGGACTAGCGGGATAGTGGATGAGCAGTTCTTC. Translation gives CASTRTSGIVDEQFF.

The chain uses TRBV4-1 and TRBJ2-7; 9 bases align to TRBD2. This CDR3 contains 14 residues. Germline V gives CDR1 MGHRA, CDR2 YSYEKL. V trimming: 4 bases; J trimming: 5 bases; junction bases outside the gene matches: 6. The CDR3 spells CASSPRTSEDEQYF. DNA for the CDR3: TGCGCCAGCAGCCCCAGGACTAGCGAGGACGAGCAGTACTTC.

The rearrangement uses TRBV7-9 and TRBJ2-1, with D maybe TRBD1 (5 bases). From germline, CDR1 is SEHNR and CDR2 FQNEAQ (reference sequence). The ends were cut back, 4 bases at V and 4 bases at J, with 8 bases in the middle. The CDR3 contains 13 residues. The CDR3 here is CASSYDSYNEQFF. CDR3 DNA: TGTGCCAGCAGCTACGACAGTTACAATGAGCAGTTCTTC.

This clone was counted a few times. CDR3 in amino acids: CASSVARSGNSGYTF. CDR3 nucleotides: TGTGCCAGCAGCGTAGCTCGCTCCGGTAACTCGGGCTACACCTTC. V is TRBV9 and J is TRBJ1-2; D not resolved. The CDR3 spans 15 residues. Germline V gives CDR1 SGDLS, CDR2 YYNGEE. Trimming shortened V by 0 bases and J by 8 bases, and 17 bases separated the two germline ends.

The J gene is TRBJ2-1, the V gene TRBV18; the match to TRBD2 covers 10 bases. V shed 3 bases, J shed 7 bases, and the junction held 12 bases outside the gene matches. This CDR3 region has 17 residues. Germline V gene lookup returns CDR1 KGHSH and CDR2 LQKENI. CDR3 coding DNA: TGTGCCAGCTCACCCGGCACTAGCGGGAAAACGTCGAATGAGCAGTTCTTC. It is translated as CASSPGTSGKTSNEQFF. Looking up the rest from reference TRBV18 and TRBJ2-1 gives the full variable domain: NAGVMQNPRHLVRRRGQEARLRCSPMKGHSHVYWYRQLPEEGLKFMVYLQKENIIDESGMPKERFSAEFPKEGPSILRIQQVVRGDSAAYFCASSPGTSGKTSNEQFFGPGTRLTVL.

The chain joins TRBV29-1 to TRBJ1-4; possible D gene TRBD1, 5 bases. Trimming pared 5 bases from V and 6 bases from J, leaving 13 bases between. The V gene's germline CDR1 is SQVTM and CDR2 ANQGSEA. This CDR3 is 13 amino acids long. CDR3 DNA sequence: TGCAGCGTTTTGGGGGAGTTGGATGAAAAACTGTTTTTT. Its translation: CSVLGELDEKLFF.

The V gene is TRBV30, the J gene TRBJ1-1; D is ambiguous. Germline CDR1 GTSNPN, CDR2 SVGIG (reference sequence). The V end lost 3 bases, the J end lost 5 bases, and 7 bases lay between the germline ends. The CDR3 is 11 amino acids. The CDR3 nucleotides read TGTGCCTGGAGGTGGGAAACTGAAGCTTTCTTT. The encoded protein is CAWRWETEAFF.

The V call is TRBV5-4, the J call TRBJ2-7, with D possibly being TRBD1 (6 bases). The CDR3 is 14 residues long. Germline loops: CDR1 SGHNT, CDR2 YYREEE (reference sequence). Trimming took off 3 bases at V and 0 bases at J, with 10 bases between the two ends. CDR3 bases: TGTGCCAGCAGCTCCCCAGGGGACTCCTACGAGCAGTACTTC. Translated, it gives CASSSPGDSYEQYF.

The chain combines TRBV7-9 with TRBJ2-5; D possibly uses TRBD1 or TRBD2 (5 bases each). Trimming removed 8 bases from V and 5 bases from J, with 30 bases in between. This CDR3 is built from 18 residues. CDR1 is SEHNR, CDR2 FQNEAQ, per germline (reference sequence). The CDR3 nucleotides read TGTGCCAGCCTCTCCGAGACTACCGCGATGACACAGGATGAGACCCAGTACTTC. Translation gives CASLSETTAMTQDETQYF.

This chain links TRBV10-3 with TRBJ2-5, with 11 bases identical to TRBD2. Germline V gene data show CDR1 as ENHRY and CDR2 as SYGVKD. The CDR3 consists of 17 residues. With 0 bases clipped from V and 1 base from J, the junction kept 4 bases outside the gene matches. The CDR3 reads CAISESISGGGQETQYF. The CDR3 DNA follows: TGTGCCATCAGTGAGTCCATTAGCGGGGGGGGCCAAGAGACCCAGTACTTC.

V and J are TRBV13 and TRBJ2-1; 15 bases agree with TRBD2. J lost 7 bases, V lost 5 bases, and 9 bases had no gene match. The CDR3 length is 17 residues. Germline assignment: CDR1 PRHDT and CDR2 FYEKMQ (reference sequence). The CDR3 sequence: CASSPGLAGGPVNEQFF. CDR3 nucleotides: TGTGCCAGCAGCCCAGGACTAGCGGGAGGGCCGGTAAATGAGCAGTTCTTC.

This rearrangement joins TRBV29-1 to TRBJ1-1; TRBD1 agrees at 7 bases. Looked up from germline, CDR1 is SQVTM and CDR2 is ANQGSEA. This CDR3 has 13 amino acids. The V and J ends lost 4 bases and 0 bases, in that order; junction bases with no gene match: 2. The CDR3 nucleotides are TGCAGCGTTGCCGGGACAGTGAACACTGAAGCTTTCTTT. Translation gives CSVAGTVNTEAFF.

This chain uses TRBV18 with TRBJ1-5; D is possibly TRBD1 (5 bases). The V end was cut by 3 bases, the J end by 6 bases, with 18 bases between. The CDR3 totals 16 residues. The germline CDR1 and CDR2 sequences are KGHSH and LQKENI. The DNA for the CDR3 is TGTGCCAGCTCACCTAAGGCGGGGGGAAGGAGTCAGCCCCAGCATTTT. It yields the protein CASSPKAGGRSQPQHF.

The chain combines TRBV30 with TRBJ1-1; 8 positions match TRBD1. V was clipped by 1 base and J by 5 bases; unmatched bases: 3. CDR1 GTSNPN and CDR2 SVGIG come from the germline V gene (reference sequence). CDR3 length: 13 amino acids. The CDR3: CAWSGTGSTEAFF. The DNA for the CDR3 is TGTGCCTGGAGTGGGACAGGGAGTACTGAAGCTTTCTTT. Full variable domain (missing parts from reference TRBV30 and TRBJ1-1): SQTIHQWPATLVQPVGSPLSLECTVEGTSNPNLYWYRQAAGRGLQLLFYSVGIGQISSEVPQNLSASRPQDRQFILSSKKLLLSDSGFYLCAWSGTGSTEAFFGQGTRLTVV.

This rearrangement joins TRBV15 to TRBJ1-5; TRBD1 is a possible D gene (5 bases). This CDR3 comprises 15 residues. The germline V gene has CDR1 LNHNV and CDR2 YYDKDF (reference sequence). V shed 0 bases and J shed 3 bases, with 9 bases lying between them. The CDR3 DNA sequence: TGTGCCACCAGCAGAGACAGGGACGCCAATCAGCCCCAGCATTTT. Translating gives CATSRDRDANQPQHF.

The CDR3 sequence is CASSMRRSSYNEQFF. The DNA for the CDR3 is TGTGCCAGCAGCATGCGTAGGAGCTCCTACAATGAGCAGTTCTTC. V is TRBV5-4 and J is TRBJ2-1, with D hard to call. The CDR3 is 15 amino acids. CDR1 is SGHNT and CDR2 is YYREEE in the germline V gene (reference sequence). The V and J ends lost 4 bases and 0 bases respectively, with 11 bases between them.